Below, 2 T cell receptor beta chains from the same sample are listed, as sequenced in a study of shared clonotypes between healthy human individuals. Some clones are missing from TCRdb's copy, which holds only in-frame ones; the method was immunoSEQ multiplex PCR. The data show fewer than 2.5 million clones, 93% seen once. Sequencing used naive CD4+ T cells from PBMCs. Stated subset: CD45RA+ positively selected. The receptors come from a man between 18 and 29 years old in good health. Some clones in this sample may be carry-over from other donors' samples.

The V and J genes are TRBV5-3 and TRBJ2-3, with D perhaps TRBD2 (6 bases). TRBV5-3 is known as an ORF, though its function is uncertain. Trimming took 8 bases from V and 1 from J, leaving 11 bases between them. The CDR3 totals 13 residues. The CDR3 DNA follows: TGTGCCAGTCCGGCTAGCGGCACAGATACGCAGTATTTT. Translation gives CASPASGTDTQYF.

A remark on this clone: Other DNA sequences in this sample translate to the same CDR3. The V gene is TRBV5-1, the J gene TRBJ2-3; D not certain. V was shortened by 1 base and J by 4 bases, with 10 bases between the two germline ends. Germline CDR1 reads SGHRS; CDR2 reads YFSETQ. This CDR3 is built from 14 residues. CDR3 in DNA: TGCGCCAGCAGCTTGAGGTCTCTTCCAGATACGCAGTATTTT. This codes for CASSLRSLPDTQYF.